The 17 T cell receptor beta chains given below trace back to one sample, sequenced in a study of blood T cell repertoires in COVID-19. Sequenced by immunoSEQ multiplex PCR; TCRdb stores in-frame clones only, minus some. Here the sample spans some 330,000 clones, approximately 89% being singletons. What was sequenced was PBMCs or T cells enriched from blood (not recorded which). These receptors all stem from a man in his forties in a cohort exposed to, infected with or recovered from COVID-19 (not recorded which).

The chain combines TRBV7-9 with TRBJ2-1; 14 bases map to TRBD2. CDR3 length: 18 residues. Trimming took 5 bases from V and 1 from J; bases not matched to a gene: 7. Germline V gene data show CDR1 as SEHNR and CDR2 as FQNEAQ (reference sequence). Here the CDR3 reads CASSPGTSGRGSYNEQFF. The DNA for the CDR3 is TGTGCCAGCAGCCCCGGGACTAGCGGGAGAGGGTCCTACAATGAGCAGTTCTTC. Complete variable domain (other parts from reference TRBV7-9 and TRBJ2-1): DTGVSQNPRHKITKRGQNVTFRCDPISEHNRLYWYRQTLGQGPEFLTYFQNEAQLEKSRLLSDRFSAERPKGSFSTLEIQRTEQGDSAMYLCASSPGTSGRGSYNEQFFGPGTRLTVL.

Here the CDR3 reads CASSMGQGEGEQYF. The CDR3 region has the DNA TGCGCCAGCAGCATGGGACAGGGGGAAGGCGAGCAGTACTTC. The chain uses TRBV5-1 and TRBJ2-7; 11 nucleotides align to TRBD1. CDR1 SGHRS and CDR2 YFSETQ come from the germline V gene. The length of the CDR3 is 14 residues. Trimming removed 4 bases from V and 6 bases from J; junction bases left unmatched: 6.

The V and J genes are TRBV27 and TRBJ1-4; the D is unclear. This CDR3 contains 16 residues. V was cut by 8 bases and J by 4 bases, with 20 bases left in between. Germline loops: CDR1 MNHEY, CDR2 SMNVEV (reference sequence). The CDR3 loop reads CASAPEDGLGNEKLFF. CDR3 nucleotides: TGTGCCAGCGCCCCGGAGGATGGGTTAGGTAATGAAAAACTGTTTTTT.

This chain links TRBV6-5 with TRBJ2-1; 7 nucleotides match TRBD1. V lost 7 bases, J lost 2 bases, and 5 bases stayed unmatched. Per the germline V gene, CDR1 is MNHEY and CDR2 is SVGAGI. There are 14 residues in the CDR3. Here the CDR3 reads CASTTGIAYNEQFF. The CDR3 nucleotides are TGTGCCAGCACGACAGGGATCGCCTACAATGAGCAGTTCTTC.

The genes are TRBV18 and TRBJ2-1; 7 nucleotides line up with TRBD2. CDR1 and CDR2 from the germline V gene are KGHSH and LQKENI. The CDR3 spans 15 residues. V was pared by 4 bases and J by 6 bases, with 9 bases of the junction left unmatched. The CDR3 spells CASSRLAVQGNEQFF. The CDR3 nucleotides read TGTGCCAGCTCACGCCTAGCGGTCCAAGGCAATGAGCAGTTCTTC.

The chain has TRBV5-4 and TRBJ2-3; TRBD1 is a possible D gene (6 bases). The V end was cut by 4 bases, the J end by 4 bases, with 16 bases between. Germline V CDR1 and CDR2: SGHNT, YYREEE (reference sequence). The CDR3 is 15 amino acids. As DNA, the CDR3 is TGTGCCAGCAGCCTGGGAGCACAGGGTGCAGATACGCAGTATTTT. Translation gives CASSLGAQGADTQYF.

V and J are TRBV28 and TRBJ2-4; TRBD2 matches 7 bases. V trimming: 4 bases; J trimming: 0 bases; junction bases outside the gene matches: 6. The CDR3 runs 16 residues. Germline lookup yields CDR1 MDHEN and CDR2 SYDVKM. For the CDR3, the DNA is TGTGCCAGCAGTTCGCTAGCGGAACTAGCCAAAAACATTCAGTACTTC. The encoded protein is CASSSLAELAKNIQYF.

The rearrangement uses TRBV5-8 and TRBJ2-1; TRBD2 agrees at 15 bases. V gave up 0 bases and J gave up 7 bases; unmatched junction bases: 5. Germline CDR1 SGHTS, CDR2 YDEGEE. This CDR3 region has 17 residues. The CDR3 sequence is CASSLGTSGRAGNEQFF. CDR3 DNA sequence: TGTGCCAGCAGCTTGGGGACTAGCGGGAGGGCCGGAAATGAGCAGTTCTTC.

This chain links TRBV19 with TRBJ2-5, with D tentatively TRBD1 (6 bases). The length of the CDR3 is 15 residues. Germline assignment: CDR1 LNHDA and CDR2 SQIVND (reference sequence). V was cut by 5 bases and J by 2 bases, with 15 bases left in between. CDR3 coding DNA: TGTGCCAGTAGTTCCCGGGACACCTATCAAGAGACCCAGTACTTC. This encodes CASSSRDTYQETQYF.

The chain employs TRBV4-1 and TRBJ1-3; D is undetermined. This CDR3 is 16 amino acids long. The ends were cut back, 1 base at V and 0 bases at J, with 10 bases in the middle. CDR1 is MGHRA and CDR2 is YSYEKL in the germline V gene. The CDR3 sequence is CASSQVQTNSGNTIYF. The CDR3, as DNA: TGCGCCAGCAGCCAAGTACAGACCAACTCTGGAAACACCATATATTTT.

This chain links TRBV28 with TRBJ1-3, with D possibly TRBD1 on 6 matching bases. Trimming cost V 2 bases and J 14 bases, with 16 bases left between them. This CDR3 spans 13 amino acids. CDR1 MDHEN and CDR2 SYDVKM come from the germline V gene. CDR3 bases: TGTGCCAGCAGTTTAGAGAGTGTGCGACAGGTATATTTT. Its translation: CASSLESVRQVYF.

The chain recombines TRBV9 with TRBJ2-1; 11 positions agree with TRBD1. From germline, CDR1 is SGDLS and CDR2 YYNGEE. V lost 4 bases, J lost 4 bases, and 7 bases stayed unmatched. This CDR3 spans 16 amino acids. The CDR3 spells CASSPPGQGGYNEQFF. The DNA of the CDR3 is TGTGCCAGCAGCCCCCCGGGACAGGGGGGTTACAATGAGCAGTTCTTC.

The chain employs TRBV4-2 and TRBJ2-7; tentative D call: TRBD1 (6 bases). This CDR3 is 18 amino acids long. Trimming left V 0 bases short and J 0 bases short, with 18 bases between. Germline CDR1 LGHNA, CDR2 YNFKEQ. The chain's CDR3 is CASSQERVGGSYSYEQYF. CDR3 nucleotides: TGTGCCAGCAGCCAAGAACGGGTTGGGGGCAGTTACTCCTACGAGCAGTACTTC.

J is TRBJ1-2 and V is TRBV28; D call uncertain. Germline CDR1 is MDHEN and CDR2 is SYDVKM. V was clipped by 5 bases and J by 3 bases, with 13 bases between them. This CDR3 comprises 14 residues. The CDR3 coding sequence is TGTGCCAGCAGTCTCCTAGACGTATACTATGGCTACACCTTC. Its translation is CASSLLDVYYGYTF.

The V and J genes are TRBV5-1 and TRBJ2-2; 11 bases agree with TRBD2. Per the germline V gene, CDR1 is SGHRS and CDR2 is YFSETQ. The CDR3 totals 16 residues. The V and J ends lost 8 bases and 4 bases, in that order; junction bases with no gene match: 10. The CDR3 here is CASRGLAEPGTGELFF. DNA of the CDR3: TGCGCCAGTCGGGGACTAGCGGAACCGGGCACCGGGGAGCTGTTTTTT.

V gene TRBV3-1 (or the pseudogene TRBV3-2) combines with J gene TRBJ1-1; the D gene is possibly TRBD1 (6 bases). The CDR3 runs 16 residues. CDR1 and CDR2 (germline): LGHDT, YNNKEL (reference sequence). The V and J ends lost 4 bases and 6 bases respectively, with 21 bases between them. The CDR3 spells CASSRVWTEYSAEAFF. For the CDR3, the DNA is TGTGCCAGCAGCCGAGTCTGGACAGAATATTCCGCTGAAGCTTTCTTT.

This clone was seen only a few times. V is TRBV5-1 and J is TRBJ1-2; D not certain. This CDR3 is 14 amino acids long. The germline CDR1 and CDR2 sequences are SGHRS and YFSETQ. Deletions cut 0 bases from V and 6 bases from J, with 12 bases between. CDR3 in amino acids: CASSLGPGSHGYTF. The CDR3 coding sequence is TGCGCCAGCAGCTTGGGGCCGGGTTCACATGGCTACACCTTC.